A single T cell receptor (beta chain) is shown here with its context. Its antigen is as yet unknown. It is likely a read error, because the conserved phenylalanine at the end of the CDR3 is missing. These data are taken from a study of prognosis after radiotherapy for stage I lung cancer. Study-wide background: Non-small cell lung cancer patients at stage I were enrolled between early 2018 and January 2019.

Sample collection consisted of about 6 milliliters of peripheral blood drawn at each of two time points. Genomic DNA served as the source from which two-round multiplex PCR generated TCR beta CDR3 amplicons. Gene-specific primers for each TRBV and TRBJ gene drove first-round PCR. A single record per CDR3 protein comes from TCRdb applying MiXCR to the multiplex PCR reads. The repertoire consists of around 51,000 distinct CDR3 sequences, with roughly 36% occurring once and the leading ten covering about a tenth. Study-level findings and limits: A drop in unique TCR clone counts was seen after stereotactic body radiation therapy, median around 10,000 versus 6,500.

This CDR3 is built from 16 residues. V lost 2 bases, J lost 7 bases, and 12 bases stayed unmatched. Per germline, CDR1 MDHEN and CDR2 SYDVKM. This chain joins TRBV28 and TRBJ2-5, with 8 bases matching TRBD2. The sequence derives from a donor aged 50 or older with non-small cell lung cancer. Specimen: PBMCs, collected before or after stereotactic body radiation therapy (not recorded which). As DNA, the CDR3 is TGTGCCAGCAGTTTAGGGGGCGGTGGTGCGGGGGGGACCCAGTACTCC. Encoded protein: CASSLGGGGAGGTQYS.